One and the same sample provided the 15 T cell receptor beta chains below, sequenced in a study of cytomegalovirus exposure and HLA in healthy donors. The PCR used 60 Vbeta and 13 Jbeta primers. Sequencing was performed with immunoSEQ multiplex PCR; in TCRdb, only in-frame clones are kept and a portion is missing. The repertoire holds 100,000 or so clones, with about 77% as singletons. Sequenced input: PBMCs. The origin of the receptors is a woman aged 40 to 50 in good health and CMV-seronegative.

Here the CDR3 reads CASSSRTTSYEQYF. CDR3 in DNA: TGTGCCAGCAGCTCCCGGACTACTTCATACGAGCAGTACTTC. This chain connects TRBV7-8 to TRBJ2-7, with D tentatively TRBD2 (6 bases). Trimming removed 4 bases at V and 4 bases at J, with 14 bases between. CDR1 SGHVS and CDR2 FQNEAQ come from the germline V gene. The CDR3 spans 14 residues.

The chain links TRBV4-1 to TRBJ2-3, with 7 bases matching TRBD2. Per the germline V gene, CDR1 is MGHRA and CDR2 is YSYEKL. The V gene end was trimmed by 11 bases and the J gene end by 0 bases; junction bases not matched to a gene: 14. The CDR3 covers 16 residues. DNA for the CDR3: TGCGCCTCAGGCCCTAGCGGTGGGGCTAGCACAGATACGCAGTATTTT. It translates to CASGPSGGASTDTQYF.

This chain links TRBV4-1 with TRBJ2-6, with a weak D call TRBD2 (5 bases). CDR1 and CDR2 (germline): MGHRA, YSYEKL. The CDR3 is 18 amino acids. V lost 0 bases, J lost 0 bases, and 12 bases lay in between. The CDR3 spells CASSQEGSPSSGANVLTF. The DNA of the CDR3 is TGCGCCAGCAGCCAAGAAGGGAGCCCAAGCTCTGGGGCCAACGTCCTGACTTTC.

The chain employs TRBV7-9 and TRBJ2-7; 7 nucleotides match TRBD2. The CDR3 totals 13 residues. Germline CDR1 is SEHNR and CDR2 is FQNEAQ (reference sequence). V was pared by 4 bases and J by 2 bases, with 2 bases of the junction left unmatched. The CDR3 DNA reads as TGTGCCAGCAGCTGGCGGGGGACCTACGAGCAGTACTTC. Translating it yields CASSWRGTYEQYF. Full variable domain (remainder filled in from reference TRBV7-9 and TRBJ2-7): DTGVSQNPRHKITKRGQNVTFRCDPISEHNRLYWYRQTLGQGPEFLTYFQNEAQLEKSRLLSDRFSAERPKGSFSTLEIQRTEQGDSAMYLCASSWRGTYEQYFGPGTRLTVT.

The chain has TRBV15 and TRBJ2-7, with 10 bases matching TRBD1. This CDR3 is built from 19 residues. The ends lost 1 base at V and 1 base at J; junction bases unmatched: 13. Germline CDR1 is LNHNV and CDR2 is YYDKDF (reference sequence). CDR3 coding DNA: TGTGCCACCAGCAGAGGAGGAGTGGGGACAGGGGTACCTTCCTACGAGCAGTACTTC. Translating gives CATSRGGVGTGVPSYEQYF.

The chain recombines TRBV14 with TRBJ2-5, with TRBD1 identical over 8 bases. Germline V gene sequence: CDR1 SGHDN, CDR2 FVKESK. The CDR3 length is 13 residues. After removal of 1 base from V and 5 bases from J, the junction contained 0 bases not matched to a gene. Here the CDR3 reads CASSQAGGETQYF. CDR3 nucleotides: TGTGCCAGCAGCCAAGCAGGGGGCGAGACCCAGTACTTC.

This clone was seen more than once but under ten times. V gene TRBV5-6 combines with J gene TRBJ2-4, with D possibly matching TRBD1 (5 bases). Deletions cut 2 bases from V and 0 bases from J, with 6 bases between. CDR1 SGHDT and CDR2 YYEEEE come from the germline V gene. The CDR3 contains 14 residues. This chain's CDR3 is CASSLQVAKNIQYF. CDR3 DNA: TGTGCCAGCAGCTTACAGGTAGCCAAAAACATTCAGTACTTC.

CDR3 sequence reads: CATSRGGGGAYEQYF. CDR3 nucleotides: TGTGCCACCAGCAGAGGGGGAGGAGGGGCCTACGAGCAGTACTTC. V is TRBV15 and J is TRBJ2-7; D perhaps matches TRBD2 (6 bases). The CDR3 extends over 15 amino acids. Germline V lookup: CDR1 LNHNV, CDR2 YYDKDF (reference sequence). V was trimmed by 1 base and J by 2 bases, leaving 12 bases between them. Combining the CDR3 with reference TRBV15 and TRBJ2-7 gives the whole variable domain DAMVIQNPRYQVTQFGKPVTLSCSQTLNHNVMYWYQQKSSQAPKLLFHYYDKDFNNEADTPDNFQSRRPNTSFCFLDIRSPGLGDTAMYLCATSRGGGGAYEQYFGPGTRLTVT.

The rearrangement joins TRBV7-9 to TRBJ1-1; a weak D match, TRBD1 (6 bases). From germline, CDR1 is SEHNR and CDR2 FQNEAQ (reference sequence). Trimming cost V 2 bases and J 4 bases, with 14 bases left between them. The length of the CDR3 is 15 residues. The CDR3 bases are TGTGCCAGCAGCTTATTAATGACAGGAGGCACTGAAGCTTTCTTT. It specifies CASSLLMTGGTEAFF. The full variable domain, rest sourced from reference TRBV7-9 and TRBJ1-1, is DTGVSQNPRHKITKRGQNVTFRCDPISEHNRLYWYRQTLGQGPEFLTYFQNEAQLEKSRLLSDRFSAERPKGSFSTLEIQRTEQGDSAMYLCASSLLMTGGTEAFFGQGTRLTVV.

The chain recombines TRBV18 with TRBJ1-1; D remains unclear. V lost 3 bases and J lost 7, with 6 bases in between. CDR3 length equals 11 residues. The V gene's germline CDR1 is KGHSH and CDR2 LQKENI. The CDR3: CASSPRSEAFF. In nucleotides, the CDR3 is TGTGCCAGCTCACCTCGGAGTGAAGCTTTCTTT.

The rearrangement joins TRBV5-1 to TRBJ1-2; the D gene is possibly TRBD1 (5 bases). This CDR3 comprises 13 residues. Germline V gives CDR1 SGHRS, CDR2 YFSETQ. V lost 2 bases to trimming and J lost 7 bases, with 12 bases between them. CDR3 loop: CASSFNPQGGYTF. The CDR3 nucleotides read TGCGCCAGCAGCTTTAATCCCCAGGGTGGCTACACCTTC.

Regarding this clone: Because the CDR3's place on the DNA is in doubt, the DNA is left out and the CDR3 is given as listed by TCRdb. This chain links TRBV25-1 with TRBJ2-2; the table names TRBD2, a call not compared with the DNA. A total of 15 residues make up the CDR3, ends included. Germline-derived CDR1 and CDR2 are MGHDK and SYGVNS. CDR3 sequence reads: CASSSSDSNTGELFF.

The chain uses TRBV2 and TRBJ2-1; D possibly corresponds to TRBD1 (6 bases). CDR3 size: 17 residues. V shed 4 bases and J shed 4 bases, with 20 bases lying between them. Germline CDR1 and CDR2: SNHLY and FYNNEI. CDR3 amino acids: CASSGPNRATKYNEQFF. In DNA, the CDR3 is TGTGCCAGCAGTGGTCCCAACAGGGCCACTAAATACAATGAGCAGTTCTTC.

The genes are TRBV5-6 and TRBJ2-7, with 8 positions matching TRBD1. This CDR3 is built from 15 residues. Germline loops: CDR1 SGHDT, CDR2 YYEEEE. J lost 5 bases, V lost 0 bases, and 7 bases had no gene match. CDR3 protein: CASSLVTGTGDEQYF. The CDR3 nucleotides are TGTGCCAGCAGCTTGGTCACCGGGACAGGAGACGAGCAGTACTTC.

This CDR3 is CASSTWENSPLHF. The CDR3 DNA sequence: TGTGCCAGCAGTACCTGGGAGAATTCACCCCTCCACTTT. The V gene is TRBV6-6, the J gene TRBJ1-6; D call uncertain. The length of the CDR3 is 13 residues. CDR1 and CDR2 from the germline V gene are MNHNY and SVGAGI (reference sequence). V lost 5 bases, J lost 7 bases, and 9 bases lay in between.